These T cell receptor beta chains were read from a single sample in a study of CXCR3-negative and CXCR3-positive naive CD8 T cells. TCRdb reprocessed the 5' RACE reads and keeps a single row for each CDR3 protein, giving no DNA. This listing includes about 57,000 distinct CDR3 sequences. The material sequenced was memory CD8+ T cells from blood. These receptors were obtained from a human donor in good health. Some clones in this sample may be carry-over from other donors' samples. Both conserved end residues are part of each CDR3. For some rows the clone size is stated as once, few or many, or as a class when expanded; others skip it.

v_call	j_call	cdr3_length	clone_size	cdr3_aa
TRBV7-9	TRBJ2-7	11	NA	CASSLADEQYF
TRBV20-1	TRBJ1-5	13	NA	CSGGAGFTQPQHF
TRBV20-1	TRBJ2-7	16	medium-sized	CSARDQNSGDSYEQYF
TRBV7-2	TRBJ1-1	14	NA	CASREGRGQTEAFF
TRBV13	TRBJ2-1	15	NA	CASSFGSGSYNEQFF
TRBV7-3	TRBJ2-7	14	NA	CASSLRVGGDEQYF
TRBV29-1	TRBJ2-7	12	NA	CSVGQGAYEQYF
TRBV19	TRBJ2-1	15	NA	CASSLASTSRDEQFF
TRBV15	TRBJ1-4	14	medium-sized	CATSRGPESEKLFF
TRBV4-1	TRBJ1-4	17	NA	CASSQDTRGLTNEKLFF
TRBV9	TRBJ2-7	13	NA	CASSVDQGVEQYF
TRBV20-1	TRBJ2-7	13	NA	CSGPDQNGYEQYF
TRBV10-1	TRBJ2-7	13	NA	CASSAAGSHEQYF
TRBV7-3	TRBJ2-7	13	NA	CASSLAPTSEQYF
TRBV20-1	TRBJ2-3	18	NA	CSARAQPPGLASTDTQYF
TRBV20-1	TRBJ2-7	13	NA	CSAKGVRSYEQYF
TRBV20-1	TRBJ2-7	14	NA	CSARQTSGGYEQYF
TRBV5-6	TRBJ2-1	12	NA	CASRMQGAEQFF
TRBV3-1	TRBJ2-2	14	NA	CASSQADLTGELFF
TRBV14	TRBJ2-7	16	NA	CASSQVPPGQPYEQYF
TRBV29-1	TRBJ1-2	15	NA	CSVEAWDQGAGGYTF
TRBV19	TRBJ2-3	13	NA	CASSTQFTDTQYF
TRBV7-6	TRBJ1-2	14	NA	CASSPAGTVYGYTF
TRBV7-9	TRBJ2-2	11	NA	CAISFTGELFF
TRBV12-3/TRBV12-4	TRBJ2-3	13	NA	CASRLRVTDTQYF
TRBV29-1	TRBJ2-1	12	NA	CSVDGRYNEQFF
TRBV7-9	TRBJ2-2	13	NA	CASRLPEAGELFF
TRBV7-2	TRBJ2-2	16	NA	CASSLVARGNTGELFF
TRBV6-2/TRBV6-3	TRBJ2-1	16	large	CASSYVGGGSYNEQFF
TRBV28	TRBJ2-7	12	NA	CASSLDDYEQYF
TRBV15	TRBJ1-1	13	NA	CATSRDRTTEAFF
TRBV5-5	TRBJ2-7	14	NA	CACSSRDRVYEQYF
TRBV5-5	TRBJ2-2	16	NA	CASSPPGTGLTGELFF
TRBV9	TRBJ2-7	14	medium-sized	CASSAGQGTYEQYF
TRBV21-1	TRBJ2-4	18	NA	CASSKVSRLLDRKNIQYF
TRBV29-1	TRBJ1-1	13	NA	CSVLQGGYTEAFF
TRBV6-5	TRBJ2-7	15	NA	CASSYSDGGAYEQYF
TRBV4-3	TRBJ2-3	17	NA	CASSPLRDREITDTQYF
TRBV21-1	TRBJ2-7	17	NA	CASSTPEPTSGSGEQYF
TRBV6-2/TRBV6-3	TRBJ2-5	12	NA	CASSQGKETQYF
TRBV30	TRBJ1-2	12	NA	CAWSAGDYGYTF
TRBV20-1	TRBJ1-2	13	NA	CSAREDPGYGYTF
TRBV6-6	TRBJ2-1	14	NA	CASSYSSGYNEQFF
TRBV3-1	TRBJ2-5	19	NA	CASSQEGPLLRLGGETQYF
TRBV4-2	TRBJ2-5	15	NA	CASSQDRPGQETQYF
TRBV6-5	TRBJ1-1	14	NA	CASSYQDSRTEAFF
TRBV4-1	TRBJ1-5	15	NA	CASSQVERSNQPQHF
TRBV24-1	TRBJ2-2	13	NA	CATSETNTGELFF
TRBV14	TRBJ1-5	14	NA	CASSPLDSNQPQHF
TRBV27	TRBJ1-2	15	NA	CASSSTAFANYGYTF
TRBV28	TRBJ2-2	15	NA	CASSLRQGGTGELFF
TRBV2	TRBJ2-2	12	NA	CANLGQTGELFF
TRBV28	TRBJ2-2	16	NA	CASSRPGTGHRGELFF
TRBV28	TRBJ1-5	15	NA	CASFPIGEPDQPQHF
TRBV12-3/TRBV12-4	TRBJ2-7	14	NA	CASSLRDRGIEQYF
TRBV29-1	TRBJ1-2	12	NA	CSVTGTDYGYTF